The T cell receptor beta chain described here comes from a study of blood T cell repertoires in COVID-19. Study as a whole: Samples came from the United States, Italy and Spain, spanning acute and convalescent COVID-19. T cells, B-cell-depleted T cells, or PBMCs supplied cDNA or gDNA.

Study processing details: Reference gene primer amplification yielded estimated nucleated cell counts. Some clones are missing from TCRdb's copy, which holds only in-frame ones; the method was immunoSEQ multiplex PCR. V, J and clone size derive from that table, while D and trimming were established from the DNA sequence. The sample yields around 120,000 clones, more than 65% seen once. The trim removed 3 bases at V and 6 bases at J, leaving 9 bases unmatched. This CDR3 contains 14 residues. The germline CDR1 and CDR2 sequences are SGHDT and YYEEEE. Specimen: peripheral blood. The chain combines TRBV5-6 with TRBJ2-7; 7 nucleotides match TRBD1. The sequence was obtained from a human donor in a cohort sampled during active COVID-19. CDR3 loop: CASSWGTAESEQYF. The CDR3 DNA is TGTGCCAGCAGCTGGGGGACAGCGGAGTCCGAGCAGTACTTC.